What follows is one TCR beta chain and its context. This may stem from a read error, because a much larger clone lies one nucleotide away. Each of two time points yielded about 6.3 milliliters of peripheral venous blood. These data originate in a study of prognosis after radiotherapy for stage I lung cancer. At the level of the study: Newly diagnosed primary stage I lung tumors occurred in fourteen patients, and oligometastatic NSCLC after surgical resection of the primary tumor occurred in about five. Each non-small cell lung cancer patient was deemed medically inoperable.

This CDR3 has 14 residues. Per the germline V gene, CDR1 is MNHEY and CDR2 is SVGEGT. Two-round multiplex PCR on genomic DNA was the method by which TCR beta CDR3 was amplified. Primers (each specific to one TRBV or TRBJ gene) were used in first-round PCR. TCRdb re-derived calls from the multiplex PCR reads in MiXCR, one entry per CDR3 protein. The profile shows around 20,000 distinct CDR3 sequences, 50% to 60% of them singletons. This chain uses TRBV6-2 or TRBV6-3 with TRBJ2-5, with 10 bases identical to TRBD2. The sequence came from a donor aged 50 or older with non-small cell lung cancer. The sequenced sample was PBMCs, obtained before or after stereotactic body radiation therapy (not recorded which). The DNA for the CDR3 is TGTGCCAGCGATAATCTAGCGGGAGCTCCATCCCATTACTTC. This translates into CASDNLAGAPSHYF.